This TCR beta chain originates from a study of blood T cell repertoires in COVID-19. Background on the study: T cells, B-cell-depleted T cells, or PBMCs provided the cDNA or gDNA that served as material.

V was shortened by 5 bases and J by 2 bases, with 9 bases between the two germline ends. Looked up from germline, CDR1 is WNHNN and CDR2 is SYGVQD (reference sequence). The CDR3 runs 13 residues. The repertoire was sequenced with immunoSEQ multiplex PCR; TCRdb's copy has only in-frame clones and lacks some. The sample includes approximately 180,000 clones, about 85% of them seen just once. The sequenced sample was peripheral blood. The chain combines TRBV10-1 with TRBJ2-5; D unresolved. The clonotype originates from a man between 60 and 70 years old with active or convalescent COVID-19. The CDR3 loop is CASSNNLQETQYF. DNA of the CDR3: TGCGCCAGCAGTAATAACTTACAAGAGACCCAGTACTTC.